Below, 24 T cell receptor beta chains from the same sample are listed, as sequenced in a study of blood T cell repertoires in COVID-19. Profiled with immunoSEQ multiplex PCR; TCRdb holds only in-frame clones, not every one. The sample holds under 350,000 clones, around 86% seen once. Sequencing was done on a sample of PBMCs or T cells enriched from blood (not recorded which). All receptors come from a woman aged 40 to 55 with acute COVID-19.

The chain joins TRBV3-1 (or the pseudogene TRBV3-2) to TRBJ1-1; TRBD1 agrees at 7 bases. This CDR3 contains 14 residues. CDR1 and CDR2 from the germline V gene are LGHDT and YNNKEL (reference sequence). The trim removed 4 bases at V and 8 bases at J, leaving 10 bases unmatched. The CDR3 coding sequence is TGTGCCAGCAGCCGAACGCAGGGGGTAGGGGAAGCTTTCTTT. Its translation: CASSRTQGVGEAFF.

This clone appeared a single time. The gene calls are TRBV3-1 (or the pseudogene TRBV3-2) and TRBJ2-1, with 7 nucleotides matching TRBD1. The V gene's germline CDR1 is LGHDT and CDR2 YNNKEL (reference sequence). V shed 1 base, J shed 7 bases, and the junction held 4 bases outside the gene matches. The CDR3 extends over 14 amino acids. CDR3 bases: TGTGCCAGCAGCCAAGTATCACAGGGGAATGAGCAGTTCTTC. Residues: CASSQVSQGNEQFF.

The chain carries TRBV28 and TRBJ1-1, with a weak D call TRBD1 (5 bases). The germline V gene encodes CDR1 MDHEN and CDR2 SYDVKM. The CDR3 is 13 amino acids. V dropped 4 bases and J dropped 4 bases, with 10 bases sitting between them. CDR3 sequence reads: CASSSGGGTEAFF. The CDR3 region has the DNA TGTGCCAGCAGTTCGGGGGGGGGCACTGAAGCTTTCTTT.

CDR3 in DNA: TGTGCCAGTAGTATGGCCGGGACAGGGGACTATGGCTACACCTTC. It translates to CASSMAGTGDYGYTF. J is TRBJ1-2 and V is TRBV19, with 10 bases aligning to TRBD1. J was trimmed by 3 bases and V by 3 bases; bases with no gene match: 4. The CDR3 is made up of 15 amino acids. Germline V gene sequence: CDR1 LNHDA, CDR2 SQIVND (reference sequence). The whole variable domain, remainder taken from reference TRBV19 and TRBJ1-2, is DGGITQSPKYLFRKEGQNVTLSCEQNLNHDAMYWYRQDPGQGLRLIYYSQIVNDFQKGDIAEGYSVSREKKESFPLTVTSAQKNPTAFYLCASSMAGTGDYGYTFGSGTRLTVV.

The chain links TRBV11-2 to TRBJ1-1, with D perhaps TRBD1 (5 bases). With 5 bases removed from V and 0 bases from J, the gap between germline ends came to 13 bases. Germline V lookup: CDR1 SGHAT, CDR2 FQNNGV. The CDR3 length is 15 residues. CDR3 region: CASSPRRGMNTEAFF. The CDR3 coding sequence is TGTGCCAGCAGCCCACGTCGGGGGATGAACACTGAAGCTTTCTTT.

The V and J genes are TRBV7-9 and TRBJ1-3; D is undetermined. CDR1 is SEHNR, CDR2 FQNEAQ, per germline (reference sequence). Trimming took off 3 bases at V and 3 bases at J, with 9 bases between the two ends. The CDR3 has 14 amino acids. The CDR3 coding sequence is TGTGCCAGCAGCTTCGGGGTTGGTGGAAACACCATATATTTT. Encoded protein: CASSFGVGGNTIYF.

The J gene is TRBJ2-1, the V gene TRBV5-6; 7 bases line up with TRBD2. Germline V gene data show CDR1 as SGHDT and CDR2 as YYEEEE. J was trimmed by 4 bases and V by 2 bases; bases with no gene match: 6. This CDR3 comprises 15 residues. CDR3 DNA sequence: TGTGCCAGCAGCTTCGGCGGGAGAATGTACAATGAGCAGTTCTTC. Its translation: CASSFGGRMYNEQFF.

The chain employs TRBV23-1 and TRBJ2-5; the D gene is possibly TRBD1 (7 bases). TRBV23-1 is an ORF, with its function uncertain. V dropped 0 bases and J dropped 5 bases, with 13 bases sitting between them. The length of the CDR3 is 15 residues. DNA of the CDR3: TGCGCCAGCAGTCAATCGAGCAGGGGGGCGGAGACCCAGTACTTC. Translated: CASSQSSRGAETQYF.

The V gene is TRBV5-1, the J gene TRBJ2-3, with 8 bases matching TRBD1. The V segment lost 0 bases and the J segment 4 bases; nucleotides outside the gene matches: 4. Germline assignment: CDR1 SGHRS and CDR2 YFSETQ. The CDR3 is made up of 15 amino acids. The CDR3 spells CASSLEGQVPDTQYF. The CDR3 bases are TGCGCCAGCAGCTTGGAGGGACAGGTCCCAGATACGCAGTATTTT.

This chain uses TRBV4-2 with TRBJ1-5, with 9 bases lining up with TRBD1. The germline gives CDR1 LGHNA, CDR2 YNFKEQ. Germline trimming cut 0 bases from V and 4 bases from J; bases unmatched to any gene: 10. The CDR3 covers 18 residues. CDR3 residues: CASSQDDRRTGANQPQHF. The CDR3 DNA reads TGTGCCAGCAGCCAAGACGATAGACGGACAGGGGCAAATCAGCCCCAGCATTTT.

This rearrangement joins TRBV10-3 to TRBJ2-1; 11 nucleotides agree with TRBD2. The trim removed 3 bases at V and 7 bases at J, leaving 5 bases unmatched. The CDR3 contains 15 residues. In germline, CDR1 is ENHRY, CDR2 SYGVKD. Written as DNA, the CDR3 is TGTGCCATCAGTGAAGGTAGCGGGAGGGGGAATGAGCAGTTCTTC. Its protein is CAISEGSGRGNEQFF.

V and J are TRBV19 and TRBJ1-2, with 11 nucleotides matching TRBD1. With 9 bases clipped from V and 4 bases from J, the junction kept 10 bases outside the gene matches. Germline CDR1 is LNHDA and CDR2 is SQIVND (reference sequence). CDR3 length: 15 residues. The CDR3 sequence: CASSGTGGAGYGYTF. CDR3 DNA: TGTGCCAGCTCGGGGACAGGGGGAGCTGGCTATGGCTACACCTTC.

The chain links TRBV20-1 to TRBJ1-1; a weak D match, TRBD1 (6 bases). CDR1 and CDR2 from the germline V gene are DFQATT and SNEGSKA (reference sequence). This CDR3 is 15 amino acids long. V lost 3 bases to trimming and J lost 5 bases, with 19 bases between them. This CDR3 reads CSASFGGRGDTEAFF. The CDR3 DNA follows: TGCAGTGCTAGTTTTGGGGGCAGGGGAGATACTGAAGCTTTCTTT.

The V and J genes are TRBV4-3 and TRBJ2-1; TRBD1 is a possible D gene (6 bases). CDR3 length: 16 residues. The V gene lost 0 bases and the J gene lost 4 bases, with 13 bases spanning the gap. Germline CDR1 LGHNA, CDR2 YSLEER. In DNA form, the CDR3 reads TGCGCCAGCAGCCAAGATTCCAGGGGAAATTACAATGAGCAGTTCTTC. Translating it yields CASSQDSRGNYNEQFF.

The V call is TRBV2, the J call TRBJ2-5; 13 bases align to TRBD2. The CDR3 spans 15 residues. The V segment lost 6 bases and the J segment 6 bases; nucleotides outside the gene matches: 7. Germline CDR1 is SNHLY and CDR2 is FYNNEI. The CDR3: CASSDGLAGEKTQYF. The CDR3 region has the DNA TGTGCCAGCAGCGACGGACTAGCGGGGGAGAAGACCCAGTACTTC. The full variable domain, rest sourced from reference TRBV2 and TRBJ2-5, is EPEVTQTPSHQVTQMGQEVILRCVPISNHLYFYWYRQILGQKVEFLVSFYNNEISEKSEIFDDQFSVERPDGSNFTLKIRSTKLEDSAMYFCASSDGLAGEKTQYFGPGTRLLVL.

The J gene is TRBJ2-3, the V gene TRBV5-4, with a possible D match to TRBD1 (5 bases). V dropped 0 bases and J dropped 3 bases, with 11 bases sitting between them. The CDR3 runs 15 residues. Per the germline V gene, CDR1 is SGHNT and CDR2 is YYREEE (reference sequence). This CDR3 reads CASSLGQLGTDTQYF. CDR3 bases: TGTGCCAGCAGCTTGGGACAGTTGGGGACAGATACGCAGTATTTT.

V is TRBV6-5 and J is TRBJ1-2; D uncertain. The CDR3 totals 13 residues. CDR1 is MNHEY, CDR2 SVGAGI, per germline. The V gene lost 6 bases and the J gene lost 6 bases, with 14 bases spanning the gap. The CDR3 DNA is TGTGCCAGCAGCATGGGTCCGGGAGATGGCTACACCTTC. Translating it yields CASSMGPGDGYTF.

The chain employs TRBV7-8 and TRBJ2-1; 8 nucleotides align to TRBD2. The CDR3 sequence is 17 residues long. Germline V gene lookup returns CDR1 SGHVS and CDR2 FQNEAQ. The ends lost 5 bases at V and 0 bases at J; junction bases unmatched: 9. As DNA, the CDR3 is TGTGCCAGCAGCCGGCCCCAGCGGGAGAGCTCCTACAATGAGCAGTTCTTC. It is translated as CASSRPQRESSYNEQFF.

Details on this clone: Other DNA sequences in this sample translate to the same CDR3. This sequence joins TRBV9 and TRBJ1-4, with a weak D call TRBD1 (6 bases). The germline CDR1 and CDR2 sequences are SGDLS and YYNGEE. With 3 bases removed from V and 0 bases from J, the gap between germline ends came to 9 bases. This CDR3 is 15 amino acids long. Here the CDR3 reads CASSAGQTTNEKLFF. The CDR3, as DNA: TGTGCCAGCAGCGCCGGACAGACAACTAATGAAAAACTGTTTTTT.

The chain has TRBV9 and TRBJ2-7; a possible D gene is TRBD1 (7 bases). The germline CDR1 and CDR2 sequences are SGDLS and YYNGEE. The CDR3 extends over 14 amino acids. V lost 3 bases to trimming and J lost 0 bases, with 10 bases between them. The CDR3 bases are TGTGCCAGCAGCGCGGAGGGGGCCTCCTACGAGCAGTACTTC. This codes for CASSAEGASYEQYF.

V usage is TRBV30 and J usage is TRBJ2-1; 11 nucleotides align to TRBD1. Trimming at V came to 3 bases and at J to 4 bases, leaving 32 bases not matched to a gene. This CDR3 spans 24 amino acids. The germline gives CDR1 GTSNPN, CDR2 SVGIG (reference sequence). CDR3 bases: TGTGCCTGGAGCCCAGGCCAAATAGGACAGGGGGCTAGTGGCCCGCCTAAAGATTACAATGAGCAGTTCTTC. This codes for CAWSPGQIGQGASGPPKDYNEQFF.

V gene TRBV9 combines with J gene TRBJ2-1, with 8 bases fitting TRBD1. Germline CDR1 reads SGDLS; CDR2 reads YYNGEE. Trimming cost V 5 bases and J 2 bases; bases outside gene matches: 6. The CDR3 spans 15 residues. The CDR3 reads CASSSRDRPYNEQFF. The CDR3 nucleotides are TGTGCCAGCAGTAGCCGGGACAGGCCCTACAATGAGCAGTTCTTC.

This chain uses TRBV18 with TRBJ2-3; D unresolved. The germline CDR1 and CDR2 sequences are KGHSH and LQKENI. The ends were cut back, 8 bases at V and 5 bases at J, with 8 bases in the middle. This CDR3 is built from 11 residues. In nucleotides, the CDR3 is TGTGCCAGCGTACTTTTAGATACGCAGTATTTT. Protein: CASVLLDTQYF.

The rearrangement uses TRBV27 and TRBJ1-5; D gene unclear. The germline V and J ends were trimmed by 2 bases and 0 bases, with 2 bases remaining between them. Per the germline V gene, CDR1 is MNHEY and CDR2 is SMNVEV (reference sequence). CDR3 length: 13 amino acids. Here the CDR3 reads CASSLLSNQPQHF. The DNA of the CDR3 is TGTGCCAGCAGTTTACTTAGCAATCAGCCCCAGCATTTT.